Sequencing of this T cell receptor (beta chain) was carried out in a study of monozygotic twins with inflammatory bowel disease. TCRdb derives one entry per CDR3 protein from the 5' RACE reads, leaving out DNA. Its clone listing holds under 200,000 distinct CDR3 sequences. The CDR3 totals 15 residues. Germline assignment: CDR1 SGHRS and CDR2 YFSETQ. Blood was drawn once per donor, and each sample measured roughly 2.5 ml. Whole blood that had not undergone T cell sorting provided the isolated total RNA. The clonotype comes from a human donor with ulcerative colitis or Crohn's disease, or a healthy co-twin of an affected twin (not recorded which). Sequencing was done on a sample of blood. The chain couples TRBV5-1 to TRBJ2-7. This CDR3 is CASSLAAGISYEQYF.